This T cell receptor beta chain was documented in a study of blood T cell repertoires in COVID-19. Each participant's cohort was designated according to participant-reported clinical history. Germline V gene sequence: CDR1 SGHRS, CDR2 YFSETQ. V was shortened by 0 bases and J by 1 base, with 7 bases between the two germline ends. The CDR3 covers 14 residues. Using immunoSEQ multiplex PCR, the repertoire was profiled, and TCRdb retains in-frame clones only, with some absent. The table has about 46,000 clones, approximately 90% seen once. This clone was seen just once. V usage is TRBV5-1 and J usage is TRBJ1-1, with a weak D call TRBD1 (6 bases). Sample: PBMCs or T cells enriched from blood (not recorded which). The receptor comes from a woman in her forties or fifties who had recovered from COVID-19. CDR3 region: CASSLEGQNTEAFF. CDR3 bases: TGCGCCAGCAGCTTGGAGGGACAGAACACTGAAGCTTTCTTT.